Described below is a single T cell receptor beta chain sequence and its context. Its matching antigen is unknown. With cryopreserved PBMCs as the source, 1.5 to 2 micrograms of genomic DNA went to TCR beta libraries. The sample comes from a study of cytotoxic CD8 clonotypes in ibrutinib-treated CLL. Study background: The patients comprised approximately eleven relapsed/refractory and around 14 treatment-naive cases, 17 to 18 IGHV unmutated. General study findings and limits: Public clonotypes were uncommon and contracted or stayed stable on treatment. Baseline clonality was higher than in age-matched healthy donors and moved in step with circulating CD8+ T-cell counts.

The CDR3 consists of 15 residues. Germline CDR1 SNHLY, CDR2 FYNNEI. Trimming cost V 3 bases and J 5 bases; bases outside gene matches: 8. Method: immunoSEQ multiplex PCR; TCRdb's copy keeps in-frame clones and lacks some. The sample records 140,000 to 150,000 clones, more than 75% being singletons. The chain carries TRBV2 and TRBJ2-5, with 8 bases identical to TRBD1. This TCR came from a human donor with chronic lymphocytic leukemia. This specimen consisted of PBMCs, obtained after 24 months of ibrutinib treatment. The CDR3, as DNA: TGTGCCAGCAGTGAGGTCCAGGGGGCCCTCGAGACCCAGTACTTC. Its translation is CASSEVQGALETQYF.